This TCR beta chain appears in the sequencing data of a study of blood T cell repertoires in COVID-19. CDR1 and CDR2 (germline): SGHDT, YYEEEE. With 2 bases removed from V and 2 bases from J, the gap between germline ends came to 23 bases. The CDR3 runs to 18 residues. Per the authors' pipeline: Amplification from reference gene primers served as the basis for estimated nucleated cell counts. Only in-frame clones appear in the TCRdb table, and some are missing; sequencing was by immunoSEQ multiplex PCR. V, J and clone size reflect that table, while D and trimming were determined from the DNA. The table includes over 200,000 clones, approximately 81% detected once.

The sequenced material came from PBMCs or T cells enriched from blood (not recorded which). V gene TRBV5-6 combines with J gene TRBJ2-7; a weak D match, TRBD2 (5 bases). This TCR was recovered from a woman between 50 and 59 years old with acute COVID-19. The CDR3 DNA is TGTGCCAGCAGCTTAGCGGAGACGGCTTACCTAAGCACCTACGAGCAGTACTTC. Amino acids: CASSLAETAYLSTYEQYF.